The entry below describes one T cell receptor beta chain. Its cognate antigen is unknown. The CDR3 is made up of 14 amino acids. Germline CDR1 reads GTSNPN; CDR2 reads SVGIG (reference sequence). V dropped 1 base and J dropped 6 bases, with 16 bases sitting between them. Via MiXCR, TCRdb re-called the RT-PCR reads, giving one row per CDR3 protein. The data contain some 500,000 distinct CDR3 sequences, roughly 25% of them singletons. The data originate from a study of response to subunit inactivated influenza vaccine. General study results and limits: Few additional T cells are recruited per seasonal influenza vaccination, authors suggested.

The TCR originated in a man aged 50 or older who received an inactivated influenza vaccine. The sequenced sample was CD4+ T cells sorted from PBMCs, obtained 4 to 6 days after vaccination. The chain links TRBV30 to TRBJ2-7; tentatively, D is TRBD1 (6 bases). The CDR3 DNA is TGTGCCTGGAGTGGATCGGGACACCGTGTCGAGCAGTACTTC. Protein: CAWSGSGHRVEQYF. The complete variable domain, with remaining parts taken from reference TRBV30 and TRBJ2-7, reads SQTIHQWPATLVQPVGSPLSLECTVEGTSNPNLYWYRQAAGRGLQLLFYSVGIGQISSEVPQNLSASRPQDRQFILSSKKLLLSDSGFYLCAWSGSGHRVEQYFGPGTRLTVT.